The subject of this entry is one TCR beta chain. The J segment lost 0 bases and the V segment lost 1 base, leaving 9 bases of the junction unmatched. The CDR3 is made up of 18 amino acids. The germline CDR1 and CDR2 sequences are LGHNA and YNFKEQ. Repertoires were generated with immunoSEQ multiplex PCR, while TCRdb's copy carries only in-frame clones and drops some. The sample includes millions of clones, approximately 93% seen only once; the top ten take 0.39%. The data belong to a study of shared clonotypes between healthy human individuals. The donors, healthy adults who were HIV-negative, had experienced no recent acute infections or vaccinations. A CD45RA-negative memory subset and a CD45RA+ naive subset were separated from the CD4+ cells.

Material for sequencing was naive CD4+ T cells from PBMCs. Subset in this sample: CD45RA+ positively selected. The chain employs TRBV4-2 and TRBJ2-1; 7 bases are shared with TRBD2. The sequence came from a man aged 18 to 35 in good health. Some clones in this sample may be carry-over from other donors' samples. CDR3 nucleotides: TGTGCCAGCAGCCAAGTAGCGGGTGGCCGTAGCTCCTACAATGAGCAGTTCTTC. Translation: CASSQVAGGRSSYNEQFF.